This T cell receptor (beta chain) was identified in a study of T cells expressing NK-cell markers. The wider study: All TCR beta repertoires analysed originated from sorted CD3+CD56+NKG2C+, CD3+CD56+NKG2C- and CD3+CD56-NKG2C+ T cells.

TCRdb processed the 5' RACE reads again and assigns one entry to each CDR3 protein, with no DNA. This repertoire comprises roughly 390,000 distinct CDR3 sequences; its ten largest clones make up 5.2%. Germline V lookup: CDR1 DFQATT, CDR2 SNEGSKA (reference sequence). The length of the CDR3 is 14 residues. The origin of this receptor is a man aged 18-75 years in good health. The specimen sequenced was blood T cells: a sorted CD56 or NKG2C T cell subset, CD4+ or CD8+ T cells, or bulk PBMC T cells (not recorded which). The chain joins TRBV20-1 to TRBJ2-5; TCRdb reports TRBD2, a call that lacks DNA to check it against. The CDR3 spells CSASGLAGVGTQYF.